This record looks at one T cell receptor beta chain sequence and its context. The CDR3 spans 13 residues. The data were taken from a study of CD8 T cells in Susac syndrome. Reverse transcription of roughly 0.5 to 1 ug RNA was performed with random hexamers. Across 54 Vbeta and 13 Jbeta, immunoSEQ multiplex PCR amplified TCR beta CDR3. Each CDR3 protein is one row after TCRdb ran MiXCR on the immunoSEQ multiplex PCR reads. The table lists just over 300,000 distinct CDR3 sequences, just over 90% of them singletons. CD8+ and CD4+ blood T cells underwent TCR beta sequencing. CD8+ and CD4+ T cells were negatively isolated; TEMRA cells were FACS-enriched.

The rearrangement joins TRBV21-1 to TRBJ1-1; the D call TRBD1 from the table was never checked on the DNA. TRBV21-1 constitutes a pseudogene. The sequenced sample consisted of CD4+ T cells from PBMCs. This receptor was obtained from a human donor with multiple sclerosis. The CDR3 sequence: CASSRKGTGIAFF. The CDR3 DNA reads as TGTGCCAGCAGCCGAAAAGGGACAGGGATTGCTTTCTTT.